Following are 5 T cell receptor beta chains from one sample sequenced in a study of T cells expressing NK-cell markers. For each CDR3 protein, TCRdb gives one entry from its re-call of the 5' RACE reads, without DNA. This sample carries 500,000 to 700,000 distinct CDR3 sequences, with approximately 3.6% going to the ten biggest clones. The specimen sequenced was blood T cells: a sorted CD56 or NKG2C T cell subset, CD4+ or CD8+ T cells, or bulk PBMC T cells (not recorded which). Receptors were obtained from a man between 18 and 35 years old in good health.

The CDR3 loop is CASSLDTGSYNEQFF. The chain has TRBV7-6 and TRBJ2-1; with no DNA, the TCRdb D assignment of TRBD1 cannot be verified. This CDR3 spans 15 amino acids. Germline assignment: CDR1 SGHVS and CDR2 FNYEAQ.

The V call is TRBV29-1, the J call TRBJ1-1. The CDR3 sequence is 14 residues long. Germline V gene data show CDR1 as SQVTM and CDR2 as ANQGSEA. CDR3 amino acids: CSVVARLKNTEAFF.

The V gene is TRBV6-5, the J gene TRBJ2-5; TCRdb proposes TRBD2, but this gene call is untestable without DNA. The germline CDR1 and CDR2 sequences are MNHEY and SVGAGI. This CDR3 region has 15 residues. The CDR3 here is CASSRGRQAGETQYF.

The chain combines TRBV6-1 with TRBJ1-3; TCRdb gives TRBD1 as the D gene, but with no DNA this cannot be confirmed. The CDR3 extends over 17 amino acids. Germline CDR1 and CDR2: MNHNS and SASEGT. CDR3: CASRPTGTGAGANTIYF.

The chain combines TRBV11-1 with TRBJ1-5; without DNA, the TCRdb call of TRBD1 cannot be checked. Germline assignment: CDR1 SGHAT and CDR2 FQDESV (reference sequence). The CDR3 sequence is 18 residues long. The CDR3 loop is CASSFSGTGGIGNQPQHF.